This TCR beta chain derives from a study of OX40 agonist ivuxolimab in advanced cancers. The germline V gene encodes CDR1 SGHRS and CDR2 YFSETQ. The CDR3 runs 13 residues. With respect to this clone: Its matching antigen is unknown.

Findings of the study overall: CD4+ and CD8+ blood T cells expanded clonally by week 6 at 0.1 to 3.0 mg/kg. It was also the case that some nonresponders had low normalized T-cell clonal expansion.

Libraries were prepared by immunoSEQ multiplex PCR; TCRdb keeps only in-frame clonotypes and omits some of them. The sample yields approximately 24,000 clones, 84% seen once. This receptor was identified in an adult with an advanced solid tumor such as melanoma, head and neck, liver or kidney cancer. Sample: CD4+ or CD8+ T cells sorted from blood, taken in a trial of the OX40 agonist ivuxolimab. This chain joins TRBV5-1 and TRBJ2-5; 7 bases fit TRBD1. The end of the DNA is better explained by TRBJ2-7, so the J call may be wrong. CDR3 amino acids: CASSRDRTYEQYF. As DNA, the CDR3 is TGCGCCAGCAGCCGGGACAGAACCTACGAGCAGTACTTC.